Shown below are 32 T cell receptor beta chains from a single sample sequenced in a study of T-cell reconstitution after alpha-beta-depleted transplantation in children. TCRbeta library construction was performed incorporating unique molecular identifiers. TCRdb ran MiXCR on the PCR reads and lists one entry per CDR3 protein. The sample has some 200,000 distinct CDR3 sequences; approximately 8.4% are singletons. Material: PBMCs, mostly from graft donor cells, obtained 360 days after TCRalphabeta/CD19-depleted stem cell transplant. The receptors come from a male patient aged 2-10 years who had a stem cell transplant for acute myeloid leukemia, so the T cells may come from the graft donor.

This clonotype was counted at least ten times. This chain connects TRBV20-1 to TRBJ2-7; TRBD2 agrees at 8 bases. Germline values: CDR1 DFQATT, CDR2 SNEGSKA (reference sequence). V lost 3 bases to trimming and J lost 3 bases; unmatched junction nucleotides: 1. The CDR3 extends over 12 amino acids. CDR3 sequence reads: CSARTSDYEQYF. The CDR3 DNA reads as TGCAGTGCTAGGACTAGCGACTACGAGCAGTACTTC.

This clonotype has ten or more counts. The rearrangement joins TRBV12-3 or TRBV12-4 to TRBJ2-3, with D possibly being TRBD1 (6 bases). The ends were cut back, 6 bases at V and 2 bases at J, with 12 bases in the middle. The CDR3 contains 14 residues. The CDR3 region has the DNA TGTGCCAGCAGGATACAGGGTTACACAGATACGCAGTATTTT. Residues: CASRIQGYTDTQYF.

This rearrangement joins TRBV20-1 to TRBJ2-6; the D gene is possibly TRBD1 (5 bases). The CDR3 runs to 15 residues. The ends were cut back, 2 bases at V and 0 bases at J, with 8 bases in the middle. Germline V gene sequence: CDR1 DFQATT, CDR2 SNEGSKA (reference sequence). The CDR3 loop is CSARQGSSGANVLTF. The CDR3 DNA sequence: TGCAGTGCTAGACAGGGCAGCTCTGGGGCCAACGTCCTGACTTTC.

This clonotype appeared a few times. DNA of the CDR3: TGTGCCAGCAGTAAGGGGGCGGAAGAAGAAAAACTGTTTTTT. It is translated as CASSKGAEEEKLFF. V is TRBV6-1 and J is TRBJ1-4; 7 bases match TRBD1. CDR1 and CDR2 from the germline V gene are MNHNS and SASEGT. The CDR3 spans 14 residues. V was pared by 5 bases and J by 8 bases, with 8 bases of the junction left unmatched.

V usage is TRBV15 and J usage is TRBJ2-7, with 7 positions matching TRBD1. Germline CDR1 and CDR2: LNHNV and YYDKDF (reference sequence). The CDR3 loop spans 14 amino acids. Trimming took 0 bases from V and 4 from J; bases not matched to a gene: 3. CDR3 DNA: TGTGCCACCAGCAGAGAAAGGGGGCTGTACGAGCAGTACTTC. Translated, it gives CATSRERGLYEQYF.

This clonotype was counted ten times or more. The rearrangement uses TRBV10-3 and TRBJ1-1; D unclear. The germline CDR1 and CDR2 sequences are ENHRY and SYGVKD. The V end lost 4 bases, the J end lost 2 bases, and 2 bases lay between the germline ends. The CDR3 contains 11 residues. The CDR3 spells CAISGNTEAFF. The CDR3 nucleotides read TGTGCCATCAGTGGAAACACTGAAGCTTTCTTT.

This clonotype was found a few times. The chain recombines TRBV20-1 with TRBJ2-5; TRBD2 matches 14 bases. V was pared by 6 bases and J by 4 bases, with 4 bases of the junction left unmatched. The CDR3 loop spans 14 amino acids. The V gene's germline CDR1 is DFQATT and CDR2 SNEGSKA (reference sequence). The CDR3 is CSALGTSGGETQYF. The CDR3, as DNA: TGCAGTGCCCTAGGGACTAGCGGGGGAGAGACCCAGTACTTC.

This clonotype was picked up a small number of times. This rearrangement joins TRBV20-1 to TRBJ2-5; D may be TRBD1 (6 bases). The V end was cut by 1 base, the J end by 5 bases, with 17 bases between. This CDR3 contains 15 residues. Germline lookup yields CDR1 DFQATT and CDR2 SNEGSKA (reference sequence). CDR3 sequence (DNA): TGCAGTGCTAGAGGGTTGCAGGGGCTTGGGGAGACCCAGTACTTC. The encoded protein is CSARGLQGLGETQYF.

The chain carries TRBV5-6 and TRBJ1-6; D unresolved. The CDR3 extends over 16 amino acids. CDR1 SGHDT and CDR2 YYEEEE come from the germline V gene. The V end was cut by 0 bases, the J end by 0 bases, with 7 bases between. CDR3 amino acids: CASSLVLSSYNSPLHF. CDR3 bases: TGTGCCAGCAGCTTGGTTTTAAGCTCCTATAATTCACCCCTCCACTTT.

The chain has TRBV12-3 or TRBV12-4 and TRBJ2-1, with 11 bases matching TRBD2. The CDR3 sequence is 15 residues long. The V and J ends lost 5 bases and 8 bases, in that order; junction bases with no gene match: 8. The DNA for the CDR3 is TGTGCCAGCAGTCCACTCTCTAGCGGGAGGCATGAGCAGTTCTTC. Amino acids: CASSPLSSGRHEQFF.

V is TRBV20-1 and J is TRBJ1-5; no reliable D call. Germline CDR1 is DFQATT and CDR2 is SNEGSKA (reference sequence). CDR3 size: 15 residues. Trimming shortened V by 1 base and J by 0 bases, and 10 bases separated the two germline ends. In DNA form, the CDR3 reads TGCAGTGCTAGAGGGGCCGGTTATAGCAATCAGCCCCAGCATTTT. The encoded protein is CSARGAGYSNQPQHF.

The chain couples TRBV4-3 to TRBJ2-5, with TRBD2 matching 8 bases. J lost 7 bases, V lost 0 bases, and 4 bases had no gene match. Germline lookup yields CDR1 LGHNA and CDR2 YSLEER. This CDR3 comprises 14 residues. Written as DNA, the CDR3 is TGCGCCAGCAGCCAAGATTCCCGGGGGGGGACCCAGTACTTC. Translating it yields CASSQDSRGGTQYF.

This clonotype was observed many times. The chain recombines TRBV12-5 with TRBJ2-1, with D maybe TRBD2 (6 bases). The CDR3 consists of 15 residues. Germline assignment: CDR1 LGHNT and CDR2 FRNRAP. V lost 4 bases, J lost 4 bases, and 14 bases lay in between. The CDR3 protein is CASGSTIAVYNEQFF. CDR3 nucleotides: TGTGCTAGTGGTTCCACGATAGCGGTATACAATGAGCAGTTCTTC.

There are many counts of this clonotype. The gene calls are TRBV18 and TRBJ2-7; TRBD1 matches at 7 bases. After removal of 1 base from V and 0 bases from J, the junction contained 12 bases not matched to a gene. Germline V gene sequence: CDR1 KGHSH, CDR2 LQKENI. The CDR3 has 18 amino acids. CDR3 bases: TGTGCCAGCTCACCACTGGGTGACAGGGACCCACTCTCCTACGAGCAGTACGTC. This encodes CASSPLGDRDPLSYEQYV.

This clonotype was picked up many times. The chain carries TRBV7-2 and TRBJ2-4; D is unclear. This CDR3 region has 13 residues. Germline loops: CDR1 SGHTA, CDR2 FQGNSA. V lost 5 bases and J 8 bases, leaving 13 bases between the germline ends. CDR3 nucleotides: TGTGCCAGCAGCGGCCAAAGGGTAGACATTCAGTACTTC. This codes for CASSGQRVDIQYF.

In this sample, this clonotype turned up a few times. The rearrangement joins TRBV7-9 to TRBJ2-7; D is undetermined. CDR3 length equals 13 residues. The germline gives CDR1 SEHNR, CDR2 FQNEAQ (reference sequence). Trimming stripped 5 bases from V and 3 bases from J, with 11 bases between. DNA of the CDR3: TGTGCCAGCAGCCTTGGACCGGGCTACGAGCAGTACGTC. Residues: CASSLGPGYEQYV.

The V and J genes are TRBV28 and TRBJ2-6; D assignment may be TRBD1 or TRBD2 (6 bases each). CDR1 is MDHEN and CDR2 is SYDVKM in the germline V gene. The ends were cut back, 6 bases at V and 0 bases at J, with 12 bases in the middle. The CDR3 covers 16 residues. As DNA, the CDR3 is TGTGCCAGCAGACGGGGGACATCCTCTGGGGCCAACGTCCTGACTTTC. It translates to CASRRGTSSGANVLTF.

This sequence joins TRBV2 and TRBJ2-5, with 7 bases aligning to TRBD2. The CDR3 loop spans 14 amino acids. The germline CDR1 and CDR2 sequences are SNHLY and FYNNEI. The junction had 10 bases not matched to a gene; V was cut back by 5 bases and J by 7 bases. The DNA of the CDR3 is TGTGCCAGCAGTAGCCCCCTTTCGGGAGGGACCCAGTACTTC. Protein: CASSSPLSGGTQYF.

This clonotype was recorded once. Possible read error: a much larger clone is one base away. V gene TRBV6-1 combines with J gene TRBJ2-1, with TRBD2 matching 14 bases. V shed 2 bases, J shed 6 bases, and the junction held 9 bases outside the gene matches. The CDR3 is 18 residues long. CDR1 and CDR2 from the germline V gene are MNHNS and SASEGT. The CDR3 protein is CASSERRMGLAGANEQFF. CDR3 DNA: TGTGCCAGCAGTGAAAGGCGGATGGGACTAGCGGGAGCCAATGAGCAGTTCTTC.

The J gene is TRBJ2-7, the V gene TRBV28, with D possibly matching TRBD2 (5 bases). The CDR3 has 13 residues. Germline V gives CDR1 MDHEN, CDR2 SYDVKM. Trimming stripped 5 bases from V and 1 base from J, with 9 bases between. CDR3 DNA sequence: TGTGCCAGCAGTGCCCGGAGGTCCTACGAGCAGTACTTC. Translating it yields CASSARRSYEQYF.

A few counts support this clonotype. The gene calls are TRBV2 and TRBJ2-1; D remains unclear. The germline V gene encodes CDR1 SNHLY and CDR2 FYNNEI. The CDR3 is made up of 14 amino acids. V lost 8 bases and J 5 bases, leaving 16 bases between the germline ends. The CDR3 DNA follows: TGTGCCAGCGGCGAAGGTACAGACCACAATGAGCAGTTCTTC. Its translation: CASGEGTDHNEQFF.

Many counts were recorded for this clonotype. The chain carries TRBV4-3 and TRBJ2-3; possibly TRBD1 or TRBD2 for D (5 bases each). The CDR3 consists of 14 residues. From germline, CDR1 is LGHNA and CDR2 YSLEER. V was trimmed by 1 base and J by 2 bases, leaving 7 bases between them. The DNA of the CDR3 is TGCGCCAGCAGCCAAGTGGGACCCACAGATACGCAGTATTTT. Protein sequence: CASSQVGPTDTQYF.

The rearrangement links TRBV30 to TRBJ2-1; no clear D gene. Germline V CDR1 and CDR2: GTSNPN, SVGIG (reference sequence). The V and J ends lost 3 bases and 5 bases respectively, with 5 bases between them. The CDR3 runs 11 residues. CDR3 DNA sequence: TGTGCCTGGAGGAAGGACAATGAGCAGTTCTTC. It yields the protein CAWRKDNEQFF.

The chain carries TRBV5-1 and TRBJ1-1, with TRBD1 as a possible D gene (5 bases). V shed 7 bases and J shed 0 bases, with 19 bases lying between them. Germline CDR1 reads SGHRS; CDR2 reads YFSETQ. The CDR3 runs to 16 residues. DNA for the CDR3: TGCGCCAGCTGCCCGACAGCGATCGTTCTGAACACTGAAGCTTTCTTT. It encodes CASCPTAIVLNTEAFF.

The rearrangement links TRBV9 to TRBJ1-2, with D possibly being TRBD1 (6 bases). The CDR3 is made up of 14 amino acids. Deletions cut 3 bases from V and 2 bases from J, with 11 bases between. Germline V gene lookup returns CDR1 SGDLS and CDR2 YYNGEE. CDR3 bases: TGTGCCAGCAGCGGTCCACAGGGAAACTATGGCTACACCTTC. This gives the protein CASSGPQGNYGYTF.

This sequence joins TRBV11-2 and TRBJ2-7, with TRBD1 matching over 7 bases. The V and J ends lost 7 bases and 1 base, in that order; junction bases with no gene match: 7. Germline CDR1 and CDR2: SGHAT and FQNNGV. The CDR3 has 14 amino acids. The CDR3 region is CASTRTGLSYEQYV. The CDR3 nucleotides read TGTGCCAGCACTCGGACAGGCTTATCCTACGAGCAGTACGTC.

In this sample, this clonotype turned up a few times. This chain connects TRBV11-2 to TRBJ2-1, with 9 bases identical to TRBD2. In germline, CDR1 is SGHAT, CDR2 FQNNGV. This CDR3 contains 15 residues. V was pared by 8 bases and J by 0 bases, with 5 bases of the junction left unmatched. The CDR3 DNA reads as TGTGCCAGCTTGCGGGGGGGGAGCTCCTACAATGAGCAGTTCTTC. It translates to CASLRGGSSYNEQFF.

This clonotype came up a few times. The chain is built from TRBV4-1 and TRBJ1-2, with 8 bases aligning to TRBD1. V shed 3 bases and J 4 bases; nucleotides not matched to a gene: 7. Germline V gene data show CDR1 as MGHRA and CDR2 as YSYEKL. The CDR3 consists of 15 residues. The CDR3 sequence: CASSHGGTGLYGYTF. The CDR3 nucleotides are TGCGCCAGCAGCCACGGGGGGACAGGACTCTATGGCTACACCTTC.

This clonotype was recorded many times. This sequence joins TRBV20-1 and TRBJ2-2; D remains unclear. The V gene's germline CDR1 is DFQATT and CDR2 SNEGSKA (reference sequence). This CDR3 spans 15 amino acids. The germline V and J ends were trimmed by 1 base and 5 bases, with 14 bases remaining between them. Here the CDR3 DNA reads TGCAGTGCTAGAGCTTCTGGGAAGTGGACCGGGGAGCTGTTTTTT. Protein product: CSARASGKWTGELFF.

There are a few counts of this clonotype. This chain connects TRBV20-1 to TRBJ2-1, with D perhaps assigned TRBD1 or TRBD2 (5 bases each). The V end was cut by 3 bases, the J end by 3 bases, with 18 bases between. Per the germline V gene, CDR1 is DFQATT and CDR2 is SNEGSKA (reference sequence). The CDR3 sequence is 16 residues long. CDR3 in amino acids: CSARAPRDANYNEQFF. The CDR3 region has the DNA TGCAGTGCTAGGGCACCCAGGGACGCAAACTACAATGAGCAGTTCTTC.

The sample holds a few counts of this clonotype. The rearrangement joins TRBV20-1 to TRBJ2-5; D remains unclear. CDR3 size: 15 residues. V was pared by 6 bases and J by 0 bases, with 17 bases between. Per germline, CDR1 DFQATT and CDR2 SNEGSKA (reference sequence). This CDR3 reads CSAFPIRANQETQYF. The CDR3, as DNA: TGCAGTGCCTTTCCCATACGCGCCAACCAAGAGACCCAGTACTTC.

The V call is TRBV29-1, the J call TRBJ1-2, with 7 bases identical to TRBD1. Per germline, CDR1 SQVTM and CDR2 ANQGSEA. The ends lost 6 bases at V and 2 bases at J; junction bases unmatched: 6. The CDR3 runs to 13 residues. This chain's CDR3 is CSVQDRYNYGYTF. CDR3 in DNA: TGCAGCGTCCAGGACAGGTACAACTATGGCTACACCTTC. The full variable domain, completed using reference TRBV29-1 and TRBJ1-2, is SAVISQKPSRDICQRGTSLTIQCQVDSQVTMMFWYRQQPGQSLTLIATANQGSEATYESGFVIDKFPISRPNLTFSTLTVSNMSPEDSSIYLCSVQDRYNYGYTFGSGTRLTVV.